Given below is one TCR beta chain in context. The antigen remains unidentified. Distinct nucleotide sequences in the sample also encode this CDR3. This record belongs to a study of graft-versus-host responses after intestinal transplantation. Study findings and constraints: GvH clones turned up in recipient marrow; some had shown up first in ileum or blood.

V was clipped by 7 bases and J by 6 bases; unmatched bases: 3. Germline V CDR1 and CDR2: SNHLY, FYNNEI. The CDR3 totals 13 residues. Assay: immunoSEQ multiplex PCR; the TCRdb copy retains only in-frame clones and omits some. The profile shows about 90,000 clones, around 90% of them singletons. Sample: unstimulated CD4+ T cells sorted from spleen or lymph node cells, taken before transplant. The chain recombines TRBV2 with TRBJ2-1; 10 bases agree with TRBD2. The TCR sequence derives from a human donor who was the organ donor for an intestinal transplant. CDR3 coding DNA: TGTGCCAGCACCAGCGGGGGGGTCAATGAGCAGTTCTTC. It is translated as CASTSGGVNEQFF.